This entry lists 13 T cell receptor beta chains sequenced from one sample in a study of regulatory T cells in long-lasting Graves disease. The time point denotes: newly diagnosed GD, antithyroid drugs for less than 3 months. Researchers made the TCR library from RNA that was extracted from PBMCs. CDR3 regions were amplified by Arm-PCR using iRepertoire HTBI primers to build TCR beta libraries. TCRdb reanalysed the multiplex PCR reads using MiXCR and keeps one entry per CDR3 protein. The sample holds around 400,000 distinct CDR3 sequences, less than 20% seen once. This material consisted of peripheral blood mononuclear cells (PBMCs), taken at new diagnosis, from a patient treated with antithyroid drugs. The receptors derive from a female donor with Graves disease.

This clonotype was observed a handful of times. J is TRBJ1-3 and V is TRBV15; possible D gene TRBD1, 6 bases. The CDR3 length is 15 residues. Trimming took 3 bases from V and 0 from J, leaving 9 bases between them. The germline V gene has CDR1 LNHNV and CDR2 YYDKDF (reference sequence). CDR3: CATSSDRSSGNTIYF. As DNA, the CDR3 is TGTGCCACCAGCAGTGACAGGAGCTCTGGAAACACCATATATTTT.

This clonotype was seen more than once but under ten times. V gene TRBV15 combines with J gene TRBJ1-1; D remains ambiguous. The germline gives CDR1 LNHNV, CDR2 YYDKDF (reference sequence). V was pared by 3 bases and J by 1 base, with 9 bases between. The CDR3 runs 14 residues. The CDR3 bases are TGTGCCACCAGCAGCTACCAACGGAACACTGAAGCTTTCTTT. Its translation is CATSSYQRNTEAFF.

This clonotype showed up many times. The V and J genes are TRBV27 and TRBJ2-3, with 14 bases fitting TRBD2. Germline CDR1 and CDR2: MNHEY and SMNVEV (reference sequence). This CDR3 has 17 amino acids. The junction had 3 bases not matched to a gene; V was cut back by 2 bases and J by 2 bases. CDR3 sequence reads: CASSLRLAGGVTDTQYF. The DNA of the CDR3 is TGTGCCAGCAGTTTAAGACTAGCGGGAGGGGTCACAGATACGCAGTATTTT.

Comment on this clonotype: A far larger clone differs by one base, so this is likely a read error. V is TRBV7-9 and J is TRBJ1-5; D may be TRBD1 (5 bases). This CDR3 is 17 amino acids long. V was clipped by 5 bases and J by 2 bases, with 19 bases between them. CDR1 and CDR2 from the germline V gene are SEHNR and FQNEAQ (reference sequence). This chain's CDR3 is CASSVNYRMGGNQPQHF. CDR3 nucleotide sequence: TGTGCCAGCAGCGTGAATTACAGGATGGGGGGCAATCAGCCCCAGCATTTT. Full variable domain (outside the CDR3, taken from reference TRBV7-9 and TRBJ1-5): DTGVSQNPRHKITKRGQNVTFRCDPISEHNRLYWYRQTLGQGPEFLTYFQNEAQLEKSRLLSDRFSAERPKGSFSTLEIQRTEQGDSAMYLCASSVNYRMGGNQPQHFGDGTRLSIL.

The CDR3 sequence is CSGDSLDEQFF. CDR3 DNA: TGCAGTGGGGATTCCCTCGATGAGCAGTTCTTC. The J gene is TRBJ2-1, the V gene TRBV20-1; D is undetermined. The germline V and J ends were trimmed by 7 bases and 8 bases, with 12 bases remaining between them. This CDR3 has 11 amino acids. CDR1 DFQATT and CDR2 SNEGSKA come from the germline V gene (reference sequence).

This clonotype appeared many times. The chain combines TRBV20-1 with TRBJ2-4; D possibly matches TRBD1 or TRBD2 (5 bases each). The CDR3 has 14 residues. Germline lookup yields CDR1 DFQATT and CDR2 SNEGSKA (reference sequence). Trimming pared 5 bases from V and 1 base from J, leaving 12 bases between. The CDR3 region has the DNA TGCAGTGCTCGGGACGATCTTGCCAAAAACATTCAGTACTTC. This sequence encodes CSARDDLAKNIQYF.

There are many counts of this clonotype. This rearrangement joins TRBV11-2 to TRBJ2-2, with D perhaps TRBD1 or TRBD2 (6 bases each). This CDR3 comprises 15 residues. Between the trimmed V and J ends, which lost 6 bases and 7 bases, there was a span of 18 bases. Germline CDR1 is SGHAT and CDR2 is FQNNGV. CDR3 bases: TGTGCCAGCAGGGGGGTAGGGGGGAAAGTCGGGGAGCTGTTTTTT. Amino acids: CASRGVGGKVGELFF.

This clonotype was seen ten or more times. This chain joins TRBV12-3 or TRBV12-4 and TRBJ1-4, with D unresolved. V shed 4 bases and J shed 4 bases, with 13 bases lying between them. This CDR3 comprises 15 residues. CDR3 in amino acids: CASSSSREVNEKLFF. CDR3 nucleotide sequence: TGTGCCAGCAGTTCCTCCCGGGAAGTTAATGAAAAACTGTTTTTT.

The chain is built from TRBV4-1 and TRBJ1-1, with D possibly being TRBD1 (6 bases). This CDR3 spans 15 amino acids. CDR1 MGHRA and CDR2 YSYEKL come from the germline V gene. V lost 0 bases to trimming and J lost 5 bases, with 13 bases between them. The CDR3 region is CASSQDGGGRTEAFF. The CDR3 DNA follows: TGCGCCAGCAGCCAAGATGGGGGGGGCAGGACTGAAGCTTTCTTT.

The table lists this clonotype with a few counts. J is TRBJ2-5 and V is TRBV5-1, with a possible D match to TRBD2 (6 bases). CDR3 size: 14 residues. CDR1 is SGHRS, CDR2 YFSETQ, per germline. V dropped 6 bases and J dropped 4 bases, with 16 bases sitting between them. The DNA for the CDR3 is TGCGCCAGCACTACTGGGGGGACGGTAGAGACCCAGTACTTC. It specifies CASTTGGTVETQYF.

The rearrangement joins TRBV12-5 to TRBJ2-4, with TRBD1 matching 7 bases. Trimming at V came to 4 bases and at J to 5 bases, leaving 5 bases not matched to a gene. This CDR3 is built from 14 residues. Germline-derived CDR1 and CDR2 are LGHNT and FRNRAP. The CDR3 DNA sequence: TGTGCTAGTGGTTCGCCGGGACAGCAAAACATTCAGTACTTC. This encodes CASGSPGQQNIQYF.

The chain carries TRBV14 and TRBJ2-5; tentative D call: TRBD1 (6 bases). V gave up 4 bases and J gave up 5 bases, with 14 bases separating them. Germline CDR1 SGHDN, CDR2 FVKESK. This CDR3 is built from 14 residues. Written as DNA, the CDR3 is TGTGCCAGCAGCCGCTGGGCAGGGGTTGAGACCCAGTACTTC. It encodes CASSRWAGVETQYF.

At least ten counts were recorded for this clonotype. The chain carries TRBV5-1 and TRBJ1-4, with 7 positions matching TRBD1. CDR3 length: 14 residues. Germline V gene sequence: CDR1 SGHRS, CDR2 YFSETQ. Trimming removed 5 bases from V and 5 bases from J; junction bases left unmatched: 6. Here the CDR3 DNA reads TGCGCCAGCAGGTCAGGACAGGACAATGAAAAACTGTTTTTT. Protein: CASRSGQDNEKLFF.